Shown below are 3 T cell receptor beta chains from a single sample sequenced in a study of T cell repertoires in cytomegalovirus infection. Using its own MiXCR run on the reads, TCRdb lists one record per CDR3 protein. This table holds 400,000 to 550,000 distinct CDR3 sequences, 10% to 12% found once. The source material was PBMCs. Receptor source: a human donor in good health (CMV status not recorded). Some clones in this sample may be carry-over from other donors' samples.

This clonotype was counted a few times. V is TRBV20-1 and J is TRBJ2-5, with 8 nucleotides matching TRBD2. Looked up from germline, CDR1 is DFQATT and CDR2 is SNEGSKA (reference sequence). V lost 3 bases and J lost 5; bases outside the gene matches: 5. The CDR3 spans 13 residues. The CDR3 region is CSARAGGGETQYF. Written as DNA, the CDR3 is TGCAGTGCTAGGGCCGGCGGGGGGGAGACCCAGTACTTC.

Many counts were recorded for this clonotype. The V gene is TRBV30, the J gene TRBJ1-1; TRBD1 matches 8 bases. Germline V lookup: CDR1 GTSNPN, CDR2 SVGIG (reference sequence). V shed 2 bases, J shed 4 bases, and the junction held 3 bases outside the gene matches. The CDR3 totals 13 residues. The CDR3 DNA reads TGTGCCTGGAGTCCCGGACAGGGCACTGAAGCTTTCTTT. Encoded protein: CAWSPGQGTEAFF.

Many counts were recorded for this clonotype. The chain links TRBV4-2 to TRBJ2-1; 8 nucleotides align to TRBD2. CDR3 length: 19 residues. With 0 bases clipped from V and 1 base from J, the junction kept 11 bases outside the gene matches. Germline V gives CDR1 LGHNA, CDR2 YNFKEQ. The CDR3, as DNA: TGTGCCAGCAGCCAAGAAGGTAATAGCGGGAAAGGTTCCTACAATGAGCAGTTCTTC. Translation gives CASSQEGNSGKGSYNEQFF.